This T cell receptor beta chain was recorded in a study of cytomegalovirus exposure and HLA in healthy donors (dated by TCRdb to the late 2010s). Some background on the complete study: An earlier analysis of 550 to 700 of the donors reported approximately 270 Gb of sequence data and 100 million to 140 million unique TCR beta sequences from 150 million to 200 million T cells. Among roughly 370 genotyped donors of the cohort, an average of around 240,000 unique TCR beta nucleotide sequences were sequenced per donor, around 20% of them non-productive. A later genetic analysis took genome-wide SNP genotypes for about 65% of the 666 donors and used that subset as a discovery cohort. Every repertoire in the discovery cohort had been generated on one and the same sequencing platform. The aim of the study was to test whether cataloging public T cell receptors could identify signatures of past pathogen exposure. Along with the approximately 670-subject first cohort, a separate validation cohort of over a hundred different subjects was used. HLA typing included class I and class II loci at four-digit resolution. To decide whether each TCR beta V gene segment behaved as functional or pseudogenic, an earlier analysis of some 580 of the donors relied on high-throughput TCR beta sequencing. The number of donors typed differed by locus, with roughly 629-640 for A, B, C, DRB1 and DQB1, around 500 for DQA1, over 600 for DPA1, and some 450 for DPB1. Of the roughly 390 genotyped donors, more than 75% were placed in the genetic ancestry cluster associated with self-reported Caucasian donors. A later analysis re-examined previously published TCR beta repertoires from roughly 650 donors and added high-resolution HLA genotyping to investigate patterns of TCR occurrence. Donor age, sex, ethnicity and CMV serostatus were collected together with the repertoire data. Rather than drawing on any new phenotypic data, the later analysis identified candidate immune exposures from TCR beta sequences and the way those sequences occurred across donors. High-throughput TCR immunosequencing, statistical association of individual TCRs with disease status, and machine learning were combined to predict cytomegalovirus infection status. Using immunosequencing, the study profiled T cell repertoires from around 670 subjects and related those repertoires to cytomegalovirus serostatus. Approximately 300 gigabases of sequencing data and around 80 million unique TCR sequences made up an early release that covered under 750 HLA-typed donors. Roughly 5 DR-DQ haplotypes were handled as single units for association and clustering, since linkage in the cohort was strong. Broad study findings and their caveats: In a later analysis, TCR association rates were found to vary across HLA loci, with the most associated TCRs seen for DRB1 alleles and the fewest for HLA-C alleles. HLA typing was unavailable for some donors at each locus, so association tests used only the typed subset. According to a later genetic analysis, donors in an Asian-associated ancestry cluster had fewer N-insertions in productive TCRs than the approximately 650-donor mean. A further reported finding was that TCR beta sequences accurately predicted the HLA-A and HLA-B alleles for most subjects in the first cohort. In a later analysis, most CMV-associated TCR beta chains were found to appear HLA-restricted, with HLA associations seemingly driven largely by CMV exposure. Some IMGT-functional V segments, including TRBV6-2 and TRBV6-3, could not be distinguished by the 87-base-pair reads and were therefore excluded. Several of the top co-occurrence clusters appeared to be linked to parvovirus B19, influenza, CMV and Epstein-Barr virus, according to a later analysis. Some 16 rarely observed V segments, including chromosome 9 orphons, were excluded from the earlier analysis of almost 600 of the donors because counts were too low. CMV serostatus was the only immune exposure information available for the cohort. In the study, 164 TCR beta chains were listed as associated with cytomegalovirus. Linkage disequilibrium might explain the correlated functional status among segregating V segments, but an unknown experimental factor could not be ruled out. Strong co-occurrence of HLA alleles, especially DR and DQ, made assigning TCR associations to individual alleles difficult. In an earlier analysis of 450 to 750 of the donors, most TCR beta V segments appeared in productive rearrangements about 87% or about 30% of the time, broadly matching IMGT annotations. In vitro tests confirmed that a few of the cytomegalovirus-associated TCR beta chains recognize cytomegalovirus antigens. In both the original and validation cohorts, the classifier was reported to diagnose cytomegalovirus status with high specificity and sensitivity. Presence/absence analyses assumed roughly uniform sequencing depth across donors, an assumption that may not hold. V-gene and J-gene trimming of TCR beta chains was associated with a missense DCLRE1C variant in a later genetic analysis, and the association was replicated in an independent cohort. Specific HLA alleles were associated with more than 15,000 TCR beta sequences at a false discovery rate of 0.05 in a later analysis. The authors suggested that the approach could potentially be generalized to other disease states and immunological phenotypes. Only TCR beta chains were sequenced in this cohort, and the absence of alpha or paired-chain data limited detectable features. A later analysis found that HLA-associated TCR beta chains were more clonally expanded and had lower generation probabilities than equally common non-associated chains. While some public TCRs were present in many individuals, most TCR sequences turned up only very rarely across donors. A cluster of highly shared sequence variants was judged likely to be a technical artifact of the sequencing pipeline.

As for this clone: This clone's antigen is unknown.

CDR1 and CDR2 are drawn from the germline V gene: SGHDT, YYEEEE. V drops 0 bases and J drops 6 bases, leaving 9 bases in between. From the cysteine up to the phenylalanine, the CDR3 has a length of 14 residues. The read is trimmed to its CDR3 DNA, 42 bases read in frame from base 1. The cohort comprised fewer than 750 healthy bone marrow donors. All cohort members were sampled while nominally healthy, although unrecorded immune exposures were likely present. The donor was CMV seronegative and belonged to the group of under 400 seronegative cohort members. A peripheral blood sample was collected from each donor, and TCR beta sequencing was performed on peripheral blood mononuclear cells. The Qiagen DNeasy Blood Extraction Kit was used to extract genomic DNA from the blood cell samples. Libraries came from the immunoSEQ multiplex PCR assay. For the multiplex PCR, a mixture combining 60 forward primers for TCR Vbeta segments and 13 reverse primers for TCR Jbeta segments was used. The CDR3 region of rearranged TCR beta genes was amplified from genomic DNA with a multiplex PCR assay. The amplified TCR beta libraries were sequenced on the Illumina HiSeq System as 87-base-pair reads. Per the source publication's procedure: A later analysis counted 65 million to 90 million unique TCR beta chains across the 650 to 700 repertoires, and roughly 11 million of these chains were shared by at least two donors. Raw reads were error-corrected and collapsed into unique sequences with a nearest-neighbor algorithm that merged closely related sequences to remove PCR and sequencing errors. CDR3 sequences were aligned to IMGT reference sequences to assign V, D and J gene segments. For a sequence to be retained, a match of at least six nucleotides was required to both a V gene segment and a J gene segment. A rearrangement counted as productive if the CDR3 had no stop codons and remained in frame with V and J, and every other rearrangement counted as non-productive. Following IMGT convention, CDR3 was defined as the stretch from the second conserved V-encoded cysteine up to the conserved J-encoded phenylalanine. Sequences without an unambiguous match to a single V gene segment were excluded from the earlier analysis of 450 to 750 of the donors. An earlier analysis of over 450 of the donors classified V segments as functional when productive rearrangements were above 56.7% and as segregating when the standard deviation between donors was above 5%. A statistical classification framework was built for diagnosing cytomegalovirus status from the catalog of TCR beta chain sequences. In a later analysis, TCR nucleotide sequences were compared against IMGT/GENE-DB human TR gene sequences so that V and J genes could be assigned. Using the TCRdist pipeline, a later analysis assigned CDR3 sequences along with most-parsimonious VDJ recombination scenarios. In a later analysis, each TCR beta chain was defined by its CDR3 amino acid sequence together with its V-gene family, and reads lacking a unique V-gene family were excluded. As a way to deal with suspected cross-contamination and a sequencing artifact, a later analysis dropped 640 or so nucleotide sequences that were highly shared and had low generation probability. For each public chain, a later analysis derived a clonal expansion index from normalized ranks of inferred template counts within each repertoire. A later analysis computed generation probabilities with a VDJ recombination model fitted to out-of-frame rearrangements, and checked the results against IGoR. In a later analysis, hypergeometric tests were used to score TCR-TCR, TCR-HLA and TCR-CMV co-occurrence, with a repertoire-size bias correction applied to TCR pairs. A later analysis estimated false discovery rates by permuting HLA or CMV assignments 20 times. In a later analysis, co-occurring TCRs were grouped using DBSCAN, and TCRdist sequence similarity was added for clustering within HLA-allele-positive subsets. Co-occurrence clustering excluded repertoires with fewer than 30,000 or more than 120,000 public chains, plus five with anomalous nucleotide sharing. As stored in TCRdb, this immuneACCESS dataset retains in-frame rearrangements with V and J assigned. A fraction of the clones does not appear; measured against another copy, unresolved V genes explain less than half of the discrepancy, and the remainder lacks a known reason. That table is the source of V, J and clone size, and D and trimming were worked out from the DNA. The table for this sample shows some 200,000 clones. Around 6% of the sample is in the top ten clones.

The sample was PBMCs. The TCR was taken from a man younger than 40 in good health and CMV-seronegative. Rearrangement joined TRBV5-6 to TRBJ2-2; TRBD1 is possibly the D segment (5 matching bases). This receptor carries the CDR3 CASSLEGQAGELFF. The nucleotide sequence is TGTGCCAGCAGCTTGGAGGGGCAAGCCGGGGAGCTGTTTTTT.